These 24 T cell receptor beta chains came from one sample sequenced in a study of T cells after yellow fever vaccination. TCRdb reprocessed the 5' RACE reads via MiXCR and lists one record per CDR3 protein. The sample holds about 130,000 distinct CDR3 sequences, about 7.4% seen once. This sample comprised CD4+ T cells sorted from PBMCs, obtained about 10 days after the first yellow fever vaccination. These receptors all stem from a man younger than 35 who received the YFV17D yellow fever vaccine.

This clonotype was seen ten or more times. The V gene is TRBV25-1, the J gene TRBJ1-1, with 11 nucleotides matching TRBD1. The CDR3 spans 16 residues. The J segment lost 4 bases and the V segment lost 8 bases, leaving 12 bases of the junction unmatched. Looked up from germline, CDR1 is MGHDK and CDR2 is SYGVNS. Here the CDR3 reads CASDPSDGTGGTEAFF. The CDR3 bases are TGTGCCAGCGACCCTTCCGACGGGACAGGGGGCACTGAAGCTTTCTTT. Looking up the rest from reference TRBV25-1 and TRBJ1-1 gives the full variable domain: EADIYQTPRYLVIGTGKKITLECSQTMGHDKMYWYQQDPGMELHLIHYSYGVNSTEKGDLSSESTVSRIRTEHFPLTLESARPSHTSQYLCASDPSDGTGGTEAFFGQGTRLTVV.

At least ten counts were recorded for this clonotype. The DNA of the CDR3 is TGTGCCAGCAGCTTTGGTGCCGGAAACACCATATATTTT. Its translation: CASSFGAGNTIYF. The chain couples TRBV11-2 to TRBJ1-3; D is unresolved. V dropped 3 bases and J dropped 4 bases, with 7 bases sitting between them. The CDR3 length is 13 residues. Per the germline V gene, CDR1 is SGHAT and CDR2 is FQNNGV.

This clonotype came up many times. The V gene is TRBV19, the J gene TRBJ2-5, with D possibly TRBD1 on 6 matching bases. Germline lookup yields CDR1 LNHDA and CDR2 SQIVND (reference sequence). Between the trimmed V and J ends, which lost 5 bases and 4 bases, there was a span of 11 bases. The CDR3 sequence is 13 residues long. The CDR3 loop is CASSQGFAETQYF. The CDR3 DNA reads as TGTGCCAGTAGTCAGGGGTTTGCAGAGACCCAGTACTTC.

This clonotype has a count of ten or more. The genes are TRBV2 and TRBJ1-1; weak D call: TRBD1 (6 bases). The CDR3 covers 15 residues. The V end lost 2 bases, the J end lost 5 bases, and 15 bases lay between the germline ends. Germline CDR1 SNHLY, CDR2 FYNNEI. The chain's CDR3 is CASSERGRGRTEAFF. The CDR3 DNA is TGTGCCAGCAGTGAAAGGGGGAGGGGAAGGACTGAAGCTTTCTTT.

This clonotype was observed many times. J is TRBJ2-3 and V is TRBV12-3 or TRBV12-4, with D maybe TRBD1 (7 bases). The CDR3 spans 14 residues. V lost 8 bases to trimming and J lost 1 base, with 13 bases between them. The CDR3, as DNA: TGTGCCAGCGCAGGGGGGCTTGGCACAGATACGCAGTATTTT. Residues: CASAGGLGTDTQYF.

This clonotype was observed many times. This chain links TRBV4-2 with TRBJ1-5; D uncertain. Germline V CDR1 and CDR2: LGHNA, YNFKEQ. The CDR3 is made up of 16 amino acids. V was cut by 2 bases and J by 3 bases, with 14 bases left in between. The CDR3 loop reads CASSQSDGLYNQPQHF. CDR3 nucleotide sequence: TGTGCCAGCAGCCAAAGCGACGGACTATACAATCAGCCCCAGCATTTT.

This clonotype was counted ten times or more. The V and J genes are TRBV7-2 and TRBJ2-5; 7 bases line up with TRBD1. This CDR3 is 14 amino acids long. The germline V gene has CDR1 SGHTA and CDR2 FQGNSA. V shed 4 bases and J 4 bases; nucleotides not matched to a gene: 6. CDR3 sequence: CASSSNRGRETQYF. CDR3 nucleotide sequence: TGTGCCAGCAGCTCCAACAGGGGAAGAGAGACCCAGTACTTC.

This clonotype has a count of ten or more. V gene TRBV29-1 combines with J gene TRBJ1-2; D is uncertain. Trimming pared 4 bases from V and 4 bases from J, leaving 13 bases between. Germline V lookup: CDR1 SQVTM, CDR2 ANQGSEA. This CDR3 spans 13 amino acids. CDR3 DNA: TGCAGCGTTGCCAAGGTGGATGGCTATGGCTACACCTTC. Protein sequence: CSVAKVDGYGYTF.

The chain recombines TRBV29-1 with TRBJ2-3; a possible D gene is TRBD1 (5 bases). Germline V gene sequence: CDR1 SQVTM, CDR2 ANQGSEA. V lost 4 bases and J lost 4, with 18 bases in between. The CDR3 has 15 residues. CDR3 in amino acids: CSVVGPGRIADTQYF. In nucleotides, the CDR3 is TGCAGCGTTGTAGGGCCAGGGCGAATCGCAGATACGCAGTATTTT.

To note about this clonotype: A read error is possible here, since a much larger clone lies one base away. CDR3 nucleotide sequence: TGTGCCAGCAGCTCCCGGGACACGGGCCACAATCAGACCCAGCATTTT. This sequence encodes CASSSRDTGHNQTQHF. The chain combines TRBV5-5 with TRBJ1-5, with a tentative D call TRBD1 (6 bases). Germline V lookup: CDR1 SGHKS, CDR2 YYEKEE (reference sequence). This CDR3 is built from 16 residues.

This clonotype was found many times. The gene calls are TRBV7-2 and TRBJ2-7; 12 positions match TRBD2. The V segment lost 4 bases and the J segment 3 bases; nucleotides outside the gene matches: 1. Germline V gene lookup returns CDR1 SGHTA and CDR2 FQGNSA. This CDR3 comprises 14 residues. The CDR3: CASSWTSGDYEQYF. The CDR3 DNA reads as TGTGCCAGCAGCTGGACTAGCGGGGACTACGAGCAGTACTTC.

In nucleotides, the CDR3 is TGTGCCAGCAGCTTAAGACAGCTGAACACCGGGGAGCTGTTTTTT. It is translated as CASSLRQLNTGELFF. The V gene is TRBV11-1, the J gene TRBJ2-2; possibly TRBD1 for D (5 bases). Germline CDR1 reads SGHAT; CDR2 reads FQDESV (reference sequence). V lost 2 bases, J lost 1 base, and 8 bases lay in between. This CDR3 has 15 residues. Combining the CDR3 with reference TRBV11-1 and TRBJ2-2 gives the whole variable domain EAEVAQSPRYKITEKSQAVAFWCDPISGHATLYWYRQILGQGPELLVQFQDESVVDDSQLPKDRFSAERLKGVDSTLKIQPAELGDSAMYLCASSLRQLNTGELFFGEGSRLTVL.

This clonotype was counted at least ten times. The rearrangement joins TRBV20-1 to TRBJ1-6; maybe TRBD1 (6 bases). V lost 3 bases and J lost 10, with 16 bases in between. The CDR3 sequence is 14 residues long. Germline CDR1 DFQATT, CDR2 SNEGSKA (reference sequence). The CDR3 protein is CSASPPQGISPLHF. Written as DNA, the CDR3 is TGCAGTGCTAGCCCCCCGCAGGGGATCTCACCCCTCCACTTT.

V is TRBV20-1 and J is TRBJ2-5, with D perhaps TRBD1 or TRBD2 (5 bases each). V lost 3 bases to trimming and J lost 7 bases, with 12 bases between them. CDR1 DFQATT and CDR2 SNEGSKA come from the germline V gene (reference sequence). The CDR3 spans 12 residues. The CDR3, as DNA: TGCAGTGCTAGCGGTCAGAGGGGGACCCAGTACTTC. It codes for CSASGQRGTQYF.

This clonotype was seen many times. This chain's CDR3 is CSARDASFYGYTF. Here the CDR3 DNA reads TGCAGTGCTAGAGATGCGAGTTTCTATGGCTACACCTTC. The V call is TRBV20-1, the J call TRBJ1-2; D remains ambiguous. This CDR3 comprises 13 residues. Germline V CDR1 and CDR2: DFQATT, SNEGSKA (reference sequence). V was cut by 0 bases and J by 4 bases, with 9 bases left in between.

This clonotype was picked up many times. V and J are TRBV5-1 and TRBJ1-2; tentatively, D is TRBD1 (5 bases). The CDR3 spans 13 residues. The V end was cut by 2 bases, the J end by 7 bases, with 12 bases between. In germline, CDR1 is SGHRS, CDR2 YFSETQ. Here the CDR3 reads CASSLDSSSGYTF. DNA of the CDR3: TGCGCCAGCAGCTTAGACAGTTCAAGTGGCTACACCTTC.

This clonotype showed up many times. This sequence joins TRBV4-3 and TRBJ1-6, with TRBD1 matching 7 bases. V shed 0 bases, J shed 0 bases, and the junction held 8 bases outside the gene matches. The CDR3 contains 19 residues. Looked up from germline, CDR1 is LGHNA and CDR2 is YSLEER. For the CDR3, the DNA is TGCGCCAGCAGCCAAGAAACGACAGGGTTAAGCTCCTATAATTCACCCCTCCACTTT. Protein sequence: CASSQETTGLSSYNSPLHF.

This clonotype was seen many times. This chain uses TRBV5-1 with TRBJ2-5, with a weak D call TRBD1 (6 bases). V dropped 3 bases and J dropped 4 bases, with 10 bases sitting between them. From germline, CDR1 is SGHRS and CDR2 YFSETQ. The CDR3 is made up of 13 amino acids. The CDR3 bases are TGCGCCAGCAGCTCCACAGGGATAGAGACCCAGTACTTC. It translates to CASSSTGIETQYF.

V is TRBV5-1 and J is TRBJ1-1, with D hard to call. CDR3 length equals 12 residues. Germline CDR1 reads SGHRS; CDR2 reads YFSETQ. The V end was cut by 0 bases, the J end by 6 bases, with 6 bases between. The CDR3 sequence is CASSLGAAEAFF. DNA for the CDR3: TGCGCCAGCAGCTTGGGGGCAGCTGAAGCTTTCTTT.

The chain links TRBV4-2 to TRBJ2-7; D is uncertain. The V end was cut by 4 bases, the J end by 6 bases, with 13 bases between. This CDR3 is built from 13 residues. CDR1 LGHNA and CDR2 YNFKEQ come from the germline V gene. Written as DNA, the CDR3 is TGTGCCAGCAGCCCCGGGCTCATCGGCGAGCAGTACGTC. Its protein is CASSPGLIGEQYV.

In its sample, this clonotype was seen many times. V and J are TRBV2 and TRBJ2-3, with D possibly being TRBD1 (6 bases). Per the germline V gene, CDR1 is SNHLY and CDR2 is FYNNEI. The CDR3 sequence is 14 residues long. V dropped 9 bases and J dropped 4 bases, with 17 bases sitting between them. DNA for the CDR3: TGTGCCAGTACAGGGAGAGGTCGTCCAGATACGCAGTATTTT. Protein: CASTGRGRPDTQYF.

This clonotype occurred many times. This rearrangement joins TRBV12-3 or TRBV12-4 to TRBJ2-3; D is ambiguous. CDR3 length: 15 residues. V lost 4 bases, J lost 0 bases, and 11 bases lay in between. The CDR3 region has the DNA TGTGCCAGCAGTTCCCCTGGGAAGAGCACAGATACGCAGTATTTT. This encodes CASSSPGKSTDTQYF.

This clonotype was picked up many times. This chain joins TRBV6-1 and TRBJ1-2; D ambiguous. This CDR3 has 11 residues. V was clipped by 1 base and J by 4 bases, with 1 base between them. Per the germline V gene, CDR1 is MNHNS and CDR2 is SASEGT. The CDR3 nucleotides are TGTGCCAGCAGTGAAGGCTATGGCTACACCTTC. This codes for CASSEGYGYTF.

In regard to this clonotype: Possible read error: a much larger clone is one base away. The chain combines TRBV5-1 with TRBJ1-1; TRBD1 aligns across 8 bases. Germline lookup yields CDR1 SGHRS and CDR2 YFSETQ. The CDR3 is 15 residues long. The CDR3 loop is CASSLIRTGNTEALF. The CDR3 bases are TGCGCCAGCAGCTTGATTAGGACAGGGAACACTGAAGCTTTATTT.